The source of this TCR beta chain is a study of blood T cell repertoires in COVID-19. Study context: Acute-phase and convalescent COVID-19 samples originated in the United States, Italy and Spain. From T cells, B-cell-depleted T cells, or PBMCs came the material, which was cDNA or gDNA.

Authors' analysis steps: Reference gene primer amplification in the assay estimated nucleated cell counts. This table comes from immunoSEQ multiplex PCR, and its TCRdb copy is limited to in-frame clones, with some not included. V and J calls and clone size are those listed in that table; D and trimming were worked out from the DNA. The sample carries about 230,000 clones, approximately 85% recorded once. The V gene's germline CDR1 is MNHEY and CDR2 SMNVEV (reference sequence). This CDR3 contains 15 residues. Unmatched junction bases numbered 6, after V lost 5 bases and J lost 4 bases. The chain uses TRBV27 and TRBJ2-1, with 9 bases that match TRBD1. Material for sequencing was peripheral blood. The receptor's source is a man aged 35-49 years with acute or convalescent COVID-19. The CDR3 DNA reads as TGTGCCAGCAGTCCGGGACAGGGAATATACAATGAGCAGTTCTTC. Translating gives CASSPGQGIYNEQFF.